One and the same sample provided the 31 T cell receptor beta chains below, sequenced in a study of identical twins. Via MiXCR, TCRdb re-called the 5' RACE reads, giving one row per CDR3 protein. The table has around 510,000 distinct CDR3 sequences, over 11% seen once. These same data were also listed under a study on yellow fever vaccine responses in identical twins.

Sequenced input: CD4+ T cells sorted from blood. These receptor sequences come from a young woman in good health.

The chain employs TRBV15 and TRBJ1-1, with D unclear. The V and J ends lost 8 bases and 2 bases respectively, with 12 bases between them. Germline CDR1 reads LNHNV; CDR2 reads YYDKDF (reference sequence). The CDR3 spans 13 residues. The DNA of the CDR3 is TGTGCCACCGCTTTCGGGTATAACACTGAAGCTTTCTTT. It codes for CATAFGYNTEAFF. Looking up the rest from reference TRBV15 and TRBJ1-1 gives the full variable domain: DAMVIQNPRYQVTQFGKPVTLSCSQTLNHNVMYWYQQKSSQAPKLLFHYYDKDFNNEADTPDNFQSRRPNTSFCFLDIRSPGLGDTAMYLCATAFGYNTEAFFGQGTRLTVV.

This clonotype has more than one count but fewer than ten. V gene TRBV18 combines with J gene TRBJ2-7; the match to TRBD2 covers 13 bases. Unmatched junction bases numbered 8, after V lost 3 bases and J lost 6 bases. Per the germline V gene, CDR1 is KGHSH and CDR2 is LQKENI. CDR3 length equals 16 residues. The CDR3, as DNA: TGTGCCAGCTCACCCGAAGGACTAGCGGGAGTTCTCGAGCAGTACTTC. Amino acids: CASSPEGLAGVLEQYF.

The chain employs TRBV7-3 and TRBJ2-1, with D possibly TRBD1 on 6 matching bases. Per germline, CDR1 SGHTA and CDR2 FQGTGA. V lost 5 bases to trimming and J lost 4 bases, with 12 bases between them. This CDR3 has 14 amino acids. The DNA of the CDR3 is TGTGCCAGCAGCCCAACCACAGGGTACAATGAGCAGTTCTTC. This codes for CASSPTTGYNEQFF.

This rearrangement joins TRBV11-2 to TRBJ2-6; 11 bases agree with TRBD1. The V and J ends lost 6 bases and 1 base, in that order; junction bases with no gene match: 5. The CDR3 sequence is 17 residues long. Germline lookup yields CDR1 SGHAT and CDR2 FQNNGV. Written as DNA, the CDR3 is TGTGCCAGCAGTAGGACAGGGGGCACGTCTGGGGCCAACGTCCTGACTTTC. Amino acids: CASSRTGGTSGANVLTF.

The sample holds many counts of this clonotype. The chain uses TRBV7-2 and TRBJ2-1; D gene ambiguous. V was trimmed by 4 bases and J by 5 bases, leaving 15 bases between them. The CDR3 runs 15 residues. The germline V gene has CDR1 SGHTA and CDR2 FQGNSA. CDR3 DNA: TGTGCCAGCAGCTACCCTCCGGGTGGCAACAATGAGCAGTTCTTC. Its translation is CASSYPPGGNNEQFF.

The J gene is TRBJ2-5, the V gene TRBV7-8; possibly TRBD1 for D (6 bases). CDR1 and CDR2 (germline): SGHVS, FQNEAQ. There are 15 residues in the CDR3. V lost 2 bases and J 3 bases, leaving 13 bases between the germline ends. The CDR3 coding sequence is TGTGCCAGCAGCTTATATTCAGGGGTAGAAGAGACCCAGTACTTC. Residues: CASSLYSGVEETQYF.

This clonotype was seen at least ten times. The CDR3 region has the DNA TGCGCCAGCAGCTCAGGGACTAGTTACGAGCAGTACTTC. Amino acid sequence: CASSSGTSYEQYF. The chain joins TRBV5-1 to TRBJ2-7, with 8 bases matching TRBD2. Germline V CDR1 and CDR2: SGHRS, YFSETQ. The junction had 3 bases not matched to a gene; V was cut back by 3 bases and J by 4 bases. The CDR3 loop spans 13 amino acids.

This chain joins TRBV29-1 and TRBJ2-7; 7 bases match TRBD2. V dropped 6 bases and J dropped 2; count of bases not matched to a gene: 10. The CDR3 spans 14 residues. Germline CDR1 is SQVTM and CDR2 is ANQGSEA. The CDR3 DNA reads TGCAGCGTGCCGGGGGAGCGGGGCACCTACGAGCAGTACTTC. Translated, it gives CSVPGERGTYEQYF.

This clonotype was detected a few times. The chain links TRBV20-1 to TRBJ2-1, with D perhaps matching TRBD2 (6 bases). Trimming pared 0 bases from V and 0 bases from J, leaving 9 bases between. Looked up from germline, CDR1 is DFQATT and CDR2 is SNEGSKA (reference sequence). This CDR3 has 15 residues. The CDR3 DNA is TGCAGTGCTAGAGAACCTAGCGTCTCCTACAATGAGCAGTTCTTC. It yields the protein CSAREPSVSYNEQFF.

This chain links TRBV3-1 with TRBJ2-6; D remains ambiguous. Germline V CDR1 and CDR2: LGHDT, YNNKEL (reference sequence). The germline V and J ends were trimmed by 6 bases and 4 bases, with 13 bases remaining between them. The CDR3 is 15 amino acids. This chain's CDR3 is CASRMNRLGANVLTF. The CDR3 DNA reads as TGTGCCAGCAGAATGAACCGCCTGGGGGCCAACGTCCTGACTTTC.

The chain recombines TRBV7-2 with TRBJ1-5, with D unclear. The ends were cut back, 3 bases at V and 4 bases at J, with 10 bases in the middle. Germline CDR1 and CDR2: SGHTA and FQGNSA. CDR3 size: 14 residues. The CDR3 protein is CASSFRVGNQPQHF. The CDR3, as DNA: TGTGCCAGCAGCTTTCGGGTCGGAAATCAGCCCCAGCATTTT.

This clonotype was observed a handful of times. The gene calls are TRBV6-1 and TRBJ2-7; 8 nucleotides agree with TRBD1. The CDR3 totals 13 residues. Germline CDR1 reads MNHNS; CDR2 reads SASEGT. V lost 8 bases, J lost 5 bases, and 8 bases stayed unmatched. The CDR3 loop reads CASWGDRGHEQYF. CDR3 in DNA: TGTGCCAGCTGGGGAGACAGGGGCCACGAGCAGTACTTC.

The V call is TRBV12-3 or TRBV12-4, the J call TRBJ2-5; TRBD2 is a possible D gene (5 bases). V was shortened by 5 bases and J by 5 bases, with 15 bases between the two germline ends. The CDR3 loop spans 14 amino acids. The CDR3 nucleotides read TGTGCCAGCAGTCCAACTAGTGTACGGGAGACCCAGTACTTC. It encodes CASSPTSVRETQYF.

This clonotype occurred many times. The chain combines TRBV9 with TRBJ1-1; D gene uncertain. V dropped 4 bases and J dropped 0 bases, with 10 bases sitting between them. Germline V gene data show CDR1 as SGDLS and CDR2 as YYNGEE. The CDR3 loop spans 14 amino acids. The CDR3 coding sequence is TGTGCCAGCAGCCCCCGGTTACTGAACACTGAAGCTTTCTTT. It codes for CASSPRLLNTEAFF.

The table lists this clonotype with many counts. The CDR3 nucleotides are TGCGCCAGCAGCCGCACCGGACAGGGGGATCAGCCCCAGCATTTT. Translation: CASSRTGQGDQPQHF. The V and J genes are TRBV5-1 and TRBJ1-5; 10 nucleotides line up with TRBD1. Germline V gene data show CDR1 as SGHRS and CDR2 as YFSETQ. The CDR3 is made up of 15 amino acids. The V and J ends lost 4 bases and 5 bases, in that order; junction bases with no gene match: 6.

The rearrangement joins TRBV18 to TRBJ2-5; D remains ambiguous. Germline CDR1 and CDR2: KGHSH and LQKENI. V shed 4 bases and J shed 0 bases, with 6 bases lying between them. The CDR3 covers 13 residues. The CDR3 sequence: CASSQSHQETQYF. The CDR3, as DNA: TGTGCCAGCTCACAGTCCCACCAAGAGACCCAGTACTTC.

This clonotype occurred many times. This chain joins TRBV12-3 or TRBV12-4 and TRBJ2-7, with TRBD2 matching 7 bases. CDR3 size: 17 residues. After removal of 5 bases from V and 2 bases from J, the junction contained 15 bases not matched to a gene. CDR3 amino acids: CASSNPSGTLAPYEQYF. The DNA of the CDR3 is TGTGCCAGCAGTAATCCTAGCGGAACCCTAGCACCCTACGAGCAGTACTTC.

The chain uses TRBV7-2 and TRBJ2-5, with 8 bases aligning to TRBD1. Germline lookup yields CDR1 SGHTA and CDR2 FQGNSA. V lost 7 bases and J lost 5; bases outside the gene matches: 12. This CDR3 spans 15 amino acids. CDR3 nucleotide sequence: TGTGCCAGCAAGTTCCGACAGGGGCTCGTCGAGACCCAGTACTTC. Its protein product is CASKFRQGLVETQYF.

This clonotype was detected many times. V and J are TRBV4-1 and TRBJ2-7; no firm D call. Germline CDR1 is MGHRA and CDR2 is YSYEKL. This CDR3 is 15 amino acids long. V was shortened by 1 base and J by 0 bases, with 10 bases between the two germline ends. The CDR3, as DNA: TGCGCCAGCAGCCAAGGTGATGGGTCCTCCTACGAGCAGTACTTC. Amino acid sequence: CASSQGDGSSYEQYF.

The chain links TRBV29-1 to TRBJ2-2; D gene uncertain. The CDR3 contains 11 residues. V lost 7 bases, J lost 0 bases, and 3 bases lay in between. CDR1 and CDR2 (germline): SQVTM, ANQGSEA. The CDR3 DNA is TGCAGCGCCGCGAACACCGGGGAGCTGTTTTTT. Translating it yields CSAANTGELFF.

The CDR3 nucleotides are TGTGCCAGCTGCCTGGGGGGGGGGTTGAGTGGGGCCAACGTCCTGACTTTC. It is translated as CASCLGGGLSGANVLTF. This chain connects TRBV2 to TRBJ2-6; TRBD2 agrees at 7 bases. Germline-derived CDR1 and CDR2 are SNHLY and FYNNEI. V was clipped by 8 bases and J by 3 bases; unmatched bases: 13. The CDR3 runs to 17 residues.

The V call is TRBV7-9, the J call TRBJ2-4, with TRBD2 identical over 7 bases. Germline trimming cut 1 base from V and 6 bases from J; bases unmatched to any gene: 3. This CDR3 is 14 amino acids long. CDR1 and CDR2 from the germline V gene are SEHNR and FQNEAQ (reference sequence). In DNA, the CDR3 is TGTGCCAGCAGCTTAGGACGGGGGGTAAACATTCAGTACTTC. Amino acids: CASSLGRGVNIQYF. Supplemented by reference TRBV7-9 and TRBJ2-4, the full variable domain reads DTGVSQNPRHKITKRGQNVTFRCDPISEHNRLYWYRQTLGQGPEFLTYFQNEAQLEKSRLLSDRFSAERPKGSFSTLEIQRTEQGDSAMYLCASSLGRGVNIQYFGAGTRLSVL.

A few counts support this clonotype. The gene calls are TRBV12-3 or TRBV12-4 and TRBJ1-5; D is undetermined. Trimming cost V 2 bases and J 1 base, with 9 bases left between them. The CDR3 covers 15 residues. The CDR3 DNA reads TGTGCCAGCAGTTTATCCGGCGGGAGCAATCAGCCCCAGCATTTT. It translates to CASSLSGGSNQPQHF.

The V gene is TRBV29-1, the J gene TRBJ2-1; 10 bases agree with TRBD1. Germline assignment: CDR1 SQVTM and CDR2 ANQGSEA. Trimming at V came to 7 bases and at J to 6 bases, leaving 9 bases not matched to a gene. This CDR3 has 14 amino acids. The CDR3: CSGRSGTGVNEQFF. CDR3 coding DNA: TGCAGCGGCAGATCCGGGACAGGGGTCAATGAGCAGTTCTTC.

The chain recombines TRBV2 with TRBJ2-1; 13 nucleotides agree with TRBD2. This CDR3 is built from 18 residues. CDR1 and CDR2 from the germline V gene are SNHLY and FYNNEI. Germline trimming cut 6 bases from V and 4 bases from J; bases unmatched to any gene: 12. The CDR3: CASSEKLAGGLLYNEQFF. CDR3 DNA: TGTGCCAGCAGCGAAAAACTAGCGGGGGGGCTCTTATACAATGAGCAGTTCTTC.

This clonotype was seen ten or more times. The chain joins TRBV12-3 or TRBV12-4 to TRBJ2-3, with D unresolved. The ends were cut back, 3 bases at V and 0 bases at J, with 7 bases in the middle. CDR3 length: 14 amino acids. As DNA, the CDR3 is TGTGCCAGCAGTTTGTATGGGAGCACAGATACGCAGTATTTT. Its protein product is CASSLYGSTDTQYF.

The chain is built from TRBV7-9 and TRBJ2-5; 7 bases line up with TRBD1. J was trimmed by 9 bases and V by 5 bases; bases with no gene match: 12. Germline-derived CDR1 and CDR2 are SEHNR and FQNEAQ (reference sequence). There are 14 residues in the CDR3. CDR3 region: CASSRTGVGWAQYF. In DNA, the CDR3 is TGTGCCAGCAGCAGAACAGGGGTGGGCTGGGCCCAGTACTTC.

This clonotype showed up just a few times. The chain links TRBV5-1 to TRBJ1-2; weak D call: TRBD1 (5 bases). CDR1 and CDR2 (germline): SGHRS, YFSETQ. V lost 4 bases, J lost 7 bases, and 20 bases lay in between. There are 15 residues in the CDR3. CDR3 loop: CASSRTGPREGGYTF. CDR3 DNA: TGCGCCAGCAGCAGAACGGGACCTCGTGAAGGTGGCTACACCTTC. Using reference TRBV5-1 and TRBJ1-2 for the parts outside the CDR3, the full variable domain is KAGVTQTPRYLIKTRGQQVTLSCSPISGHRSVSWYQQTPGQGLQFLFEYFSETQRNKGNFPGRFSGRQFSNSRSEMNVSTLELGDSALYLCASSRTGPREGGYTFGSGTRLTVV.

Regarding this clonotype: This may be a read error, as it is one base from a much larger clone. V usage is TRBV3-1 and J usage is TRBJ2-3; TRBD2 might be the D (5 bases). There are 15 residues in the CDR3. In germline, CDR1 is LGHDT, CDR2 YNNKEL (reference sequence). The CDR3 is CASCQEGLGTDTQYF. The CDR3 region has the DNA TGTGCCAGCTGCCAAGAGGGCTTAGGCACAGATACGCAGTATTTT.

This clonotype was found a few times. The chain joins TRBV20-1 to TRBJ2-1; D uncertain. The length of the CDR3 is 13 residues. V lost 2 bases, J lost 5 bases, and 10 bases lay in between. The V gene's germline CDR1 is DFQATT and CDR2 SNEGSKA (reference sequence). Here the CDR3 reads CSARRHTDNEQFF. For the CDR3, the DNA is TGCAGTGCTAGACGCCACACTGACAATGAGCAGTTCTTC.

This clonotype has just a few counts. The chain carries TRBV7-9 and TRBJ2-1, with D perhaps matching TRBD2 (6 bases). The CDR3 totals 13 residues. Trimming pared 5 bases from V and 6 bases from J, leaving 11 bases between. Germline values: CDR1 SEHNR, CDR2 FQNEAQ (reference sequence). The CDR3 region has the DNA TGTGCCAGCAGCAGCTTTAGCGGCAATGAGCAGTTCTTC. As protein: CASSSFSGNEQFF.